The 2 T cell receptor beta chains listed next were all sequenced from one sample in a study of control samples from healthy donors and cancer patients. Libraries were prepared by immunoSEQ multiplex PCR; TCRdb keeps only in-frame clonotypes and omits some of them. This table has about 34,000 clones, roughly nine tenths appearing once. Sequenced: PBMCs. The source of these receptors is a woman aged 40 to 50 with lung cancer.

V usage is TRBV5-8 and J usage is TRBJ1-1; D is ambiguous. CDR1 is SGHTS and CDR2 is YDEGEE in the germline V gene. V dropped 2 bases and J dropped 1 base, with 21 bases sitting between them. The CDR3 sequence is 18 residues long. This CDR3 is CASSFGNLAAWGNTEAFF. CDR3 nucleotide sequence: TGTGCCAGCAGCTTCGGGAATTTGGCAGCCTGGGGGAACACTGAAGCTTTCTTT. Supplemented by reference TRBV5-8 and TRBJ1-1, the full variable domain reads EAGVTQSPTHLIKTRGQQATLRCSPISGHTSVYWYQQALGLGLQFLLWYDEGEERNRGNFPPRFSGRQFPNYSSELNVNALELEDSALYLCASSFGNLAAWGNTEAFFGQGTRLTVV.

The chain has TRBV19 and TRBJ1-5; D uncertain. This CDR3 is 15 amino acids long. Trimming stripped 3 bases from V and 5 bases from J, with 14 bases between. Germline V gives CDR1 LNHDA, CDR2 SQIVND (reference sequence). The CDR3 coding sequence is TGTGCCAGTAGTATGGACGGCAAGAGGGATCAGCCCCAGCATTTT. Encoded protein: CASSMDGKRDQPQHF. The full variable domain, completed using reference TRBV19 and TRBJ1-5, is DGGITQSPKYLFRKEGQNVTLSCEQNLNHDAMYWYRQDPGQGLRLIYYSQIVNDFQKGDIAEGYSVSREKKESFPLTVTSAQKNPTAFYLCASSMDGKRDQPQHFGDGTRLSIL.